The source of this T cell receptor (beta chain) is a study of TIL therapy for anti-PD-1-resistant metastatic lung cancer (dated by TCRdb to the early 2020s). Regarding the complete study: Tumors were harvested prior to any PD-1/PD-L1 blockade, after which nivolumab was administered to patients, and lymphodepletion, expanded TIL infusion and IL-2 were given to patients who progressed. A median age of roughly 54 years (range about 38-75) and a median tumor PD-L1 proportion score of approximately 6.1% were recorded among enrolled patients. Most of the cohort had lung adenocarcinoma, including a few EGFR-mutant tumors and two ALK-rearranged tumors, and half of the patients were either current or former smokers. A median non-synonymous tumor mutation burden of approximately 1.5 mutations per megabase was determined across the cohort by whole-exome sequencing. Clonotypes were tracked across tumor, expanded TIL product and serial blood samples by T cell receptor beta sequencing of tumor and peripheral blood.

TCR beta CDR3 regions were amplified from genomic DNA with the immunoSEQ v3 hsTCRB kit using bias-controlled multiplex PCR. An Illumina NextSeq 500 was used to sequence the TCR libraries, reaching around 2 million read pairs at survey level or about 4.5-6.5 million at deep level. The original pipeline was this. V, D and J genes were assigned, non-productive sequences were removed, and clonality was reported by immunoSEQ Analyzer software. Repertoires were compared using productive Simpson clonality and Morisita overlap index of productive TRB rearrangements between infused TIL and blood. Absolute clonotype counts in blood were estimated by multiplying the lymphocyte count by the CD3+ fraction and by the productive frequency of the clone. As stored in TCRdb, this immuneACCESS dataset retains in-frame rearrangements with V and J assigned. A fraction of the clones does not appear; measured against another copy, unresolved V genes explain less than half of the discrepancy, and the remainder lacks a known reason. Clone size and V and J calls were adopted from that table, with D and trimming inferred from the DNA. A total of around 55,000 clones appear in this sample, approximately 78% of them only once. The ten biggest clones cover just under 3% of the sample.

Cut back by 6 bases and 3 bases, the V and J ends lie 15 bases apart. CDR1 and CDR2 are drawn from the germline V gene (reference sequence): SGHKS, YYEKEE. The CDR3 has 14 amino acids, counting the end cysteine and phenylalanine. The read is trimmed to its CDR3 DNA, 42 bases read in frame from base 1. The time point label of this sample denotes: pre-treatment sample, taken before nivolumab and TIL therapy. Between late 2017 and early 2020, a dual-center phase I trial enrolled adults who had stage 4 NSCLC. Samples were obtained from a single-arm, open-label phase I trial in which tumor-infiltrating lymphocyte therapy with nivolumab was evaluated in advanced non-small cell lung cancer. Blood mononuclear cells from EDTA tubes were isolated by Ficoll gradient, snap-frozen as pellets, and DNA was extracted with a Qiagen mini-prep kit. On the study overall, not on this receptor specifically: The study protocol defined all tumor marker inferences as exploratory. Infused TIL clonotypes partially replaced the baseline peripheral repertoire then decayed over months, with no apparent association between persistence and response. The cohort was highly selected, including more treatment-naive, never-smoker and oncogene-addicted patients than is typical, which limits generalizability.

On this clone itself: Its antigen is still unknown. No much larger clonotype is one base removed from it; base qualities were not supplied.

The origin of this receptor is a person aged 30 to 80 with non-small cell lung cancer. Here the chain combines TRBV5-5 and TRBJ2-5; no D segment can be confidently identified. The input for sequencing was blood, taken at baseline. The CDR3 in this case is CASTNAAEKETQYF. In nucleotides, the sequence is TGTGCCAGCACCAACGCGGCAGAGAAAGAGACCCAGTACTTC.